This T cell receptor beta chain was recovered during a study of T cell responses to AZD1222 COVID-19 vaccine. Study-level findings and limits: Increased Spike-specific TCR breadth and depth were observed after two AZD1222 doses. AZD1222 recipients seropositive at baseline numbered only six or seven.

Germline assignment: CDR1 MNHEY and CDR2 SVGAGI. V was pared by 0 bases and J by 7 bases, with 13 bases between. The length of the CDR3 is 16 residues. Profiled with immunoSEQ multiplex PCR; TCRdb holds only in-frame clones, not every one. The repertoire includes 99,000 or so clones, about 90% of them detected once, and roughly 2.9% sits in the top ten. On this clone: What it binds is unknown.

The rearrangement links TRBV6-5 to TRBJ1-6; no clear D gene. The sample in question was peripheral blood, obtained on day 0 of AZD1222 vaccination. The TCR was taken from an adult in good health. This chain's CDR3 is CASSYSVQPQNSPLHF. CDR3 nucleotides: TGTGCCAGCAGTTACTCGGTTCAGCCCCAAAATTCACCCCTCCACTTT.